One sample yielded the 2 T cell receptor beta chains listed below, sequenced in a study of T cells after yellow fever vaccination. TCRdb ran MiXCR on the 5' RACE reads and lists one entry per CDR3 protein. Here the sample spans around 500,000 distinct CDR3 sequences, about a fifth being singletons. The material was PBMCs, obtained 21 days after the first yellow fever vaccination. These receptor sequences come from a man younger than 35 who received the YFV17D yellow fever vaccine.

V and J are TRBV5-5 and TRBJ2-7; D gene uncertain. The CDR3 runs 13 residues. Trimming removed 2 bases at V and 3 bases at J, with 9 bases between. Looked up from germline, CDR1 is SGHKS and CDR2 is YYEKEE (reference sequence). CDR3 bases: TGTGCCAGCAGCTTCGCCAGGTTCTACGAGCAGTACTTC. Its protein is CASSFARFYEQYF.

The chain joins TRBV7-9 to TRBJ2-1, with a possible D match to TRBD2 (5 bases). Trimming removed 5 bases from V and 9 bases from J, with 20 bases in between. The CDR3 covers 15 residues. Germline CDR1 is SEHNR and CDR2 is FQNEAQ (reference sequence). CDR3 nucleotides: TGTGCCAGCAGCCCCCCCGGACTTTCAACGGCTGAGCAGTTCTTC. This encodes CASSPPGLSTAEQFF. Full variable domain (remainder filled in from reference TRBV7-9 and TRBJ2-1): DTGVSQNPRHKITKRGQNVTFRCDPISEHNRLYWYRQTLGQGPEFLTYFQNEAQLEKSRLLSDRFSAERPKGSFSTLEIQRTEQGDSAMYLCASSPPGLSTAEQFFGPGTRLTVL.